The 6 T cell receptor beta chains listed next were all sequenced from one sample in a study of blood T cell repertoires in COVID-19. Only in-frame clones appear in the TCRdb table, and some are missing; sequencing was by immunoSEQ multiplex PCR. The sample yields approximately 120,000 clones, around 80% seen once. Source material: peripheral blood. The source of these receptors is a human donor in a cohort sampled during active or convalescent COVID-19.

The count of this clone is one. V gene TRBV28 combines with J gene TRBJ1-2; 11 bases fit TRBD1. The germline V gene encodes CDR1 MDHEN and CDR2 SYDVKM. The CDR3 is 15 residues long. Trimming at V came to 5 bases and at J to 3 bases, leaving 5 bases not matched to a gene. CDR3 region: CASSRTGGAHYGYTF. DNA of the CDR3: TGTGCCAGCAGTCGGACAGGGGGCGCTCACTATGGCTACACCTTC.

The rearrangement links TRBV7-2 to TRBJ2-3; no firm D call. Germline CDR1 and CDR2: SGHTA and FQGNSA. CDR3 length: 17 residues. V was cut by 1 base and J by 0 bases, with 14 bases left in between. The DNA for the CDR3 is TGTGCCAGCAGCTTAGTACCAATTGAGCGTAGCACAGATACGCAGTATTTT. Translation gives CASSLVPIERSTDTQYF. The full variable domain, in which reference TRBV7-2 and TRBJ2-3 provide the parts outside the CDR3, is GAGVSQSPSNKVTEKGKDVELRCDPISGHTALYWYRQSLGQGLEFLIYFQGNSAPDKSGLPSDRFSAERTGGSVSTLTIQRTQQEDSAVYLCASSLVPIERSTDTQYFGPGTRLTVL.

Here the CDR3 reads CASSLTGGAIDTQYF. The CDR3 DNA follows: TGTGCCAGCAGCCTCACCGGGGGGGCCATAGATACGCAGTATTTT. The chain joins TRBV6-5 to TRBJ2-3, with TRBD2 matching 8 bases. CDR1 is MNHEY, CDR2 SVGAGI, per germline. The CDR3 has 15 amino acids. Germline trimming cut 6 bases from V and 5 bases from J; bases unmatched to any gene: 10.

The chain uses TRBV3-1 (or the pseudogene TRBV3-2) and TRBJ2-1; 7 bases are shared with TRBD1. The length of the CDR3 is 14 residues. Germline values: CDR1 LGHDT, CDR2 YNNKEL (reference sequence). The ends lost 3 bases at V and 6 bases at J; junction bases unmatched: 5. The CDR3 reads CASSHAGQANEQFF. DNA for the CDR3: TGTGCCAGCAGCCACGCTGGACAGGCCAATGAGCAGTTCTTC.

The rearrangement links TRBV2 to TRBJ2-3, with 11 bases fitting TRBD2. Germline V gene data show CDR1 as SNHLY and CDR2 as FYNNEI. After removal of 6 bases from V and 2 bases from J, the junction contained 7 bases not matched to a gene. The CDR3 loop spans 16 amino acids. The chain's CDR3 is CASRGTSGPFTDTQYF. CDR3 sequence (DNA): TGTGCCAGCAGGGGGACTAGCGGACCTTTCACAGATACGCAGTATTTT. Full variable domain (outside the CDR3, taken from reference TRBV2 and TRBJ2-3): EPEVTQTPSHQVTQMGQEVILRCVPISNHLYFYWYRQILGQKVEFLVSFYNNEISEKSEIFDDQFSVERPDGSNFTLKIRSTKLEDSAMYFCASRGTSGPFTDTQYFGPGTRLTVL.

V and J are TRBV19 and TRBJ2-3, with 11 bases that match TRBD2. The CDR3 is 19 residues long. Trimming cost V 1 base and J 0 bases; bases outside gene matches: 9. Germline V gene lookup returns CDR1 LNHDA and CDR2 SQIVND (reference sequence). CDR3 sequence (DNA): TGTGCCAGTAGTATAGGGGAGGGACTAGCGGACTCAAGCACAGATACGCAGTATTTT. Its translation: CASSIGEGLADSSTDTQYF.